Below, 27 T cell receptor beta chains from the same sample are listed, as sequenced in a study of blood T cells in healthy people across ages. Together with a sample-barcoded 5' primer, a J-beta primer mix was included in a second PCR lasting roughly 6 to 12 cycles. TCRdb re-analysed the 5' RACE reads in MiXCR, keeping a single row per CDR3 protein. Altogether around 650,000 distinct CDR3 sequences are present, 35% to 50% being singletons, with the ten largest covering about 32%. Sequencing used blood. The receptors originated from an elderly man in good health.

This clonotype occurred a few times. The chain carries TRBV12-3 or TRBV12-4 and TRBJ2-5; a possible D gene is TRBD2 (6 bases). CDR3 length: 12 amino acids. V gave up 0 bases and J gave up 7 bases, with 6 bases separating them. The CDR3 protein is CASSLAGGTQYF. CDR3 nucleotides: TGTGCCAGCAGTTTAGCGGGGGGGACCCAGTACTTC.

The chain is built from TRBV20-1 and TRBJ2-1; TRBD1 matches at 7 bases. CDR1 is DFQATT and CDR2 is SNEGSKA in the germline V gene (reference sequence). The CDR3 consists of 14 residues. The CDR3: CRSGGRQGYNEQFF. CDR3 bases: TGCAGAAGCGGTGGCCGACAGGGATACAATGAGCAGTTCTTC.

This clonotype was observed a handful of times. V is TRBV6-2 or TRBV6-3 and J is TRBJ2-1, with unresolved D. V was clipped by 7 bases and J by 6 bases, with 19 bases between them. Germline values: CDR1 MNHEY, CDR2 SVGEGT. CDR3 length equals 15 residues. The CDR3 reads CASNTPGMGSNEQFF. CDR3 DNA sequence: TGTGCCAGCAACACCCCTGGGATGGGGTCCAATGAGCAGTTCTTC.

The CDR3 DNA reads as TGTGCCTGGAGTCCAAGTCTAGCGGGCGGCAATGAGCAGTTCTTC. Protein sequence: CAWSPSLAGGNEQFF. V gene TRBV30 combines with J gene TRBJ2-1, with 8 bases identical to TRBD2. Germline V CDR1 and CDR2: GTSNPN, SVGIG (reference sequence). V lost 2 bases and J lost 6; bases outside the gene matches: 9. This CDR3 contains 15 residues.

This clonotype was seen a few times. V usage is TRBV12-3 or TRBV12-4 and J usage is TRBJ1-1; 8 nucleotides align to TRBD1. After removal of 2 bases from V and 4 bases from J, the junction contained 6 bases not matched to a gene. CDR3 length: 15 amino acids. CDR3 sequence (DNA): TGTGCCAGCAGTTTACCCGACGACAGGGGCACTGAAGCTTTCTTT. It specifies CASSLPDDRGTEAFF.

This clonotype was picked up a small number of times. The rearrangement links TRBV6-2 or TRBV6-3 to TRBJ1-2; tentatively, D is TRBD1 (6 bases). Trimming took 6 bases from V and 4 from J, leaving 18 bases between them. The CDR3 loop spans 15 amino acids. CDR1 is MNHEY, CDR2 SVGEGT, per germline. CDR3 sequence (DNA): TGTGCCAGCAGCCGGACAGCCACCGTGCTCTATGGCTACACCTTC. This gives the protein CASSRTATVLYGYTF.

This clonotype was seen only a few times. This chain joins TRBV14 and TRBJ1-1, with 8 positions matching TRBD1. Germline V lookup: CDR1 SGHDN, CDR2 FVKESK. Losses at the gene ends were 4 bases for V and 9 bases for J; bases not matched to a gene: 4. The CDR3 covers 12 residues. The DNA for the CDR3 is TGTGCCAGCAGCCGTGACAGGGGACAAGCTTTCTTT. This codes for CASSRDRGQAFF.

This clonotype showed up just a few times. The V call is TRBV20-1, the J call TRBJ2-7; 9 bases are a match to TRBD1. Per germline, CDR1 DFQATT and CDR2 SNEGSKA (reference sequence). The CDR3 has 14 amino acids. Trimming removed 8 bases from V and 2 bases from J; junction bases left unmatched: 10. The CDR3 coding sequence is TGCAGTACTCGGACAGGGGCCCCACCCTACGAGCAGTACTTC. Its translation is CSTRTGAPPYEQYF.

The chain employs TRBV7-2 and TRBJ2-1; 8 nucleotides align to TRBD2. Germline V gives CDR1 SGHTA, CDR2 FQGNSA. With V trimmed by 3 bases and J by 7 bases, 11 bases remained unmatched. The CDR3 runs to 16 residues. This CDR3 is CASSFAAGGAINEQFF. CDR3 coding DNA: TGTGCCAGCAGCTTTGCTGCCGGGGGGGCCATAAATGAGCAGTTCTTC. The complete variable domain, with remaining parts taken from reference TRBV7-2 and TRBJ2-1, reads GAGVSQSPSNKVTEKGKDVELRCDPISGHTALYWYRQSLGQGLEFLIYFQGNSAPDKSGLPSDRFSAERTGGSVSTLTIQRTQQEDSAVYLCASSFAAGGAINEQFFGPGTRLTVL.

A word on this clonotype: One base away lies a much larger clone, so this may be a sequencing read error. The V and J genes are TRBV29-1 and TRBJ2-7; D uncertain. The J call may be mistaken, given a closer DNA end match to TRBJ2-5. CDR1 is SQVTM, CDR2 ANQGSEA, per germline. The CDR3 is made up of 15 amino acids. The CDR3 DNA reads as TGCAGCGTTGGGCAGGCGCGGAACCGAACGGAGACCCAGTACTTC. Its translation is CSVGQARNRTETQYF.

V is TRBV27 and J is TRBJ1-5, with unresolved D. Germline CDR1 is MNHEY and CDR2 is SMNVEV (reference sequence). Between the trimmed V and J ends, which lost 1 base and 5 bases, there was a span of 3 bases. This CDR3 has 12 amino acids. CDR3 nucleotide sequence: TGTGCCAGCAGTTTATGGGATCAGCCCCAGCATTTT. Its protein product is CASSLWDQPQHF.

This clonotype was counted only a few times. The rearrangement joins TRBV7-2 to TRBJ2-3; TRBD2 might be the D (7 bases). Per the germline V gene, CDR1 is SGHTA and CDR2 is FQGNSA. The CDR3 runs 17 residues. Trimming took off 5 bases at V and 0 bases at J, with 18 bases between the two ends. The CDR3 nucleotides are TGTGCCAGCAGCCCCCCCGCCGCGGGGGCTAGCACAGATACGCAGTATTTT. Its protein is CASSPPAAGASTDTQYF.

This clonotype was counted between two and nine times. The chain links TRBV4-1 to TRBJ2-5, with 13 bases that match TRBD2. Germline CDR1 reads MGHRA; CDR2 reads YSYEKL. V shed 1 base, J shed 4 bases, and the junction held 9 bases outside the gene matches. This CDR3 has 18 amino acids. The CDR3 region has the DNA TGCGCCAGCAGCCAAGGACTAGCGGGGGGCAACATGGGAGAGACCCAGTACTTC. Its protein is CASSQGLAGGNMGETQYF.

The chain is built from TRBV4-1 and TRBJ2-2; D perhaps matches TRBD2 (6 bases). The germline CDR1 and CDR2 sequences are MGHRA and YSYEKL. The CDR3 contains 17 residues. The ends were cut back, 0 bases at V and 2 bases at J, with 13 bases in the middle. The CDR3 protein is CASSQDWRDRNTGELFF. In DNA form, the CDR3 reads TGCGCCAGCAGCCAAGATTGGAGGGACCGAAACACCGGGGAGCTGTTTTTT.

This clonotype was recorded a few times. The rearrangement links TRBV7-9 to TRBJ2-4; D is possibly TRBD1 (6 bases). This CDR3 is 12 amino acids long. CDR1 SEHNR and CDR2 FQNEAQ come from the germline V gene (reference sequence). The V end was cut by 4 bases, the J end by 9 bases, with 10 bases between. CDR3 DNA sequence: TGTGCCAGCAGCTCAGGGGTTACCATTCAGTACTTC. The encoded protein is CASSSGVTIQYF. The entire variable domain, with the rest obtained from reference TRBV7-9 and TRBJ2-4, is as follows: DTGVSQNPRHKITKRGQNVTFRCDPISEHNRLYWYRQTLGQGPEFLTYFQNEAQLEKSRLLSDRFSAERPKGSFSTLEIQRTEQGDSAMYLCASSSGVTIQYFGAGTRLSVL.

This chain joins TRBV6-5 and TRBJ2-1; D gene unclear. The CDR3 has 13 residues. V was pared by 5 bases and J by 10 bases, with 15 bases between. Germline V lookup: CDR1 MNHEY, CDR2 SVGAGI. The CDR3 loop is CASSNSWRAEQFF. CDR3 DNA sequence: TGTGCCAGCAGTAATAGTTGGCGCGCGGAGCAGTTCTTC.

This clonotype was recorded once. This chain joins TRBV6-2 or TRBV6-3 and TRBJ2-5; D uncertain. Trimming stripped 7 bases from V and 11 bases from J, with 23 bases between. Per the germline V gene, CDR1 is MNHEY and CDR2 is SVGEGT. This CDR3 has 14 amino acids. Written as DNA, the CDR3 is TGTGCCAGCAACTTTAAGGGTCCCGGCAATGAGCAGTACTTC. Its translation: CASNFKGPGNEQYF.

The chain couples TRBV4-2 to TRBJ2-1; 7 positions agree with TRBD1. There are 14 residues in the CDR3. CDR1 and CDR2 from the germline V gene are LGHNA and YNFKEQ. V lost 2 bases to trimming and J lost 10 bases; unmatched junction nucleotides: 8. In DNA form, the CDR3 reads TGTGCCAGCAGCCAAAGGGACAGCACCTACGAGCAGTTCTTC. Its translation: CASSQRDSTYEQFF.

The chain joins TRBV6-2 or TRBV6-3 to TRBJ2-7; 8 nucleotides align to TRBD1. In germline, CDR1 is MNHEY, CDR2 SVGEGT. This CDR3 spans 14 amino acids. Trimming took 5 bases from V and 3 from J; bases not matched to a gene: 6. Written as DNA, the CDR3 is TGTGCCAGCAGTAAACCAGGGGGCGTCTACGAGCAGTACTTC. Translation: CASSKPGGVYEQYF.

The sample holds one count of this clonotype. V gene TRBV15 combines with J gene TRBJ1-2; a weak D match, TRBD1 (5 bases). V was shortened by 0 bases and J by 8 bases, with 16 bases between the two germline ends. Germline V lookup: CDR1 LNHNV, CDR2 YYDKDF (reference sequence). This CDR3 has 15 amino acids. CDR3 sequence (DNA): TGTGCCACCAGCAGAGATGTCGGGGCCCTATTGGGCTACACCTTC. Its protein product is CATSRDVGALLGYTF.

The chain combines TRBV28 with TRBJ1-2, with 7 bases fitting TRBD1. Looked up from germline, CDR1 is MDHEN and CDR2 is SYDVKM. With V trimmed by 5 bases and J by 4 bases, 10 bases remained unmatched. The CDR3 has 15 amino acids. CDR3 coding DNA: TGTGCCAGCAGTGAGGAGAACAGGGGCCGCTATGGCTACACCTTC. It yields the protein CASSEENRGRYGYTF.

The CDR3: CATRQGGDLLHF. The CDR3 DNA reads as TGTGCCACCCGGCAAGGGGGCGACCTCCTCCACTTT. J is TRBJ1-6 and V is TRBV28; 7 bases line up with TRBD1. V shed 10 bases and J 15 bases; nucleotides not matched to a gene: 12. There are 12 residues in the CDR3. Germline lookup yields CDR1 MDHEN and CDR2 SYDVKM. Together with reference TRBV28 and TRBJ1-6, the CDR3 gives the full variable domain: DVKVTQSSRYLVKRTGEKVFLECVQDMDHENMFWYRQDPGLGLRLIYFSYDVKMKEKGDIPEGYSVSREKKERFSLILESASTNQTSMYLCATRQGGDLLHFGNGTRLTVT.

In its sample, this clonotype was seen many times. The DNA for the CDR3 is TGCAGCTCCGTAAGCGGGAAATACACAGATACGCAGTATTTT. Its protein product is CSSVSGKYTDTQYF. This chain uses TRBV20-1 with TRBJ2-3; TRBD2 aligns across 7 bases. The germline CDR1 and CDR2 sequences are DFQATT and SNEGSKA (reference sequence). This CDR3 has 14 amino acids.

This clonotype was observed a few times. The chain couples TRBV2 to TRBJ2-3; 8 bases match TRBD1. The CDR3 consists of 15 residues. V gave up 3 bases and J gave up 2 bases; unmatched junction bases: 4. The germline V gene has CDR1 SNHLY and CDR2 FYNNEI. The CDR3 DNA follows: TGTGCCAGCAGTGACGGGCAGGGGGCCACAGATACGCAGTATTTT. Its protein is CASSDGQGATDTQYF.

This clonotype was seen only a few times. CDR3 in amino acids: CASSFRLQREGTGELFF. CDR3 DNA: TGCGCCAGCAGCTTCAGACTCCAGCGGGAGGGCACCGGGGAGCTGTTTTTT. This chain links TRBV5-1 with TRBJ2-2; 10 bases agree with TRBD2. The V gene end was trimmed by 2 bases and the J gene end by 4 bases; junction bases not matched to a gene: 8. Germline assignment: CDR1 SGHRS and CDR2 YFSETQ. This CDR3 is 17 amino acids long. The variable domain in full, completed from reference TRBV5-1 and TRBJ2-2, reads KAGVTQTPRYLIKTRGQQVTLSCSPISGHRSVSWYQQTPGQGLQFLFEYFSETQRNKGNFPGRFSGRQFSNSRSEMNVSTLELGDSALYLCASSFRLQREGTGELFFGEGSRLTVL.

The genes are TRBV7-6 and TRBJ2-5; D is ambiguous. Germline loops: CDR1 SGHVS, CDR2 FNYEAQ. CDR3 length: 15 residues. V dropped 2 bases and J dropped 1 base, with 11 bases sitting between them. CDR3 DNA sequence: TGTGCCAGCAGCTTACTATGGGCTATCCAAGAGACCCAGTACTTC. This translates into CASSLLWAIQETQYF.

This chain connects TRBV3-1 to TRBJ2-3; TRBD1 agrees at 7 bases. The V segment lost 4 bases and the J segment 5 bases; nucleotides outside the gene matches: 12. CDR3 length: 16 residues. From germline, CDR1 is LGHDT and CDR2 YNNKEL (reference sequence). CDR3 loop: CASSPPHRGMKDTQYF. CDR3 sequence (DNA): TGTGCCAGCAGCCCCCCTCACAGGGGAATGAAAGATACGCAGTATTTT.